This is a list of T cell receptor beta chains from one sample in a study of OX40 agonist ivuxolimab in advanced cancers. Repertoires were generated with immunoSEQ multiplex PCR, while TCRdb's copy carries only in-frame clones and drops some. This table has under 85,000 clones, around four fifths appearing once. The specimen was CD4+ or CD8+ T cells sorted from blood, collected in a trial of the OX40 agonist ivuxolimab. The receptors stem from an adult with an advanced solid tumor such as melanoma, head and neck, liver or kidney cancer. Both conserved end residues are part of each CDR3. Fields, in order: clone size, V gene, J gene, D gene, CDR3 protein, CDR3 DNA. The D gene is left open where the match is weak. Only some rows state a clone size, as once, few, many or a class for expanded clones.

-	TRBV29-1	TRBJ1-1	TRBD1	CSGDRGLGTEAFF	TGCAGCGGCGACAGGGGGCTTGGAACTGAAGCTTTCTTT
-	TRBV5-1	TRBJ1-1	-	CASSATTGNTEAFF	TGCGCCAGCAGCGCTACGACGGGGAACACTGAAGCTTTCTTT
few	TRBV10-3	TRBJ1-2	-	CAISESPTGYTF	TGTGCCATCAGTGAGTCCCCGACCGGCTACACCTTC
-	TRBV19	TRBJ2-5	TRBD2	CASSTLGTSGGARETQYF	TGTGCCAGTAGTACCCTTGGGACTAGCGGGGGGGCGAGGGAGACCCAGTACTTC
-	TRBV9	TRBJ2-1	TRBD1	CASSGGQSYNEQFF	TGTGCCAGCAGCGGGGGACAGTCTTACAATGAGCAGTTCTTC
-	TRBV11-2	TRBJ1-6	-	CASSSNRDFNSPLHF	TGTGCCAGCAGCTCAAATCGGGATTTTAATTCACCCCTCCACTTT
-	TRBV9	TRBJ2-3	TRBD2	CASSSRTSGRTDTQYF	TGTGCCAGCAGCTCCCGGACTAGCGGGCGCACAGATACGCAGTATTTT
-	TRBV6-1	TRBJ2-1	-	CASSGRRLTFSSYNEQFF	TGTGCCAGCAGTGGCCGACGATTGACATTCAGCTCCTACAATGAGCAGTTCTTC
once	TRBV4-3	TRBJ2-7	TRBD1	CASSSQWDREYEQYF	TGCGCCAGCAGCTCTCAATGGGACAGAGAGTACGAGCAGTACTTC
-	TRBV5-5	TRBJ2-1	TRBD1	CASSLVDPIEGARNEQFF	TGTGCCAGCAGCTTGGTCGACCCAATTGAGGGGGCGCGGAATGAGCAGTTCTTC
-	TRBV7-2	TRBJ2-7	-	CASSFVWDGSYEQYF	TGTGCCAGCAGCTTCGTATGGGACGGCTCCTACGAGCAGTACTTC
-	TRBV6-5	TRBJ1-1	-	CASKTGYTEAFF	TGTGCCAGCAAGACAGGTTACACTGAAGCTTTCTTT
-	TRBV10-3	TRBJ2-2	TRBD1	CAITSLKGARELFF	TGTGCCATCACCAGCCTGAAGGGGGCCAGGGAGCTGTTTTTT
once	TRBV7-2	TRBJ1-5	-	CASGLWGGSNYQPQHF	TGTGCCAGCGGCCTGTGGGGGGGTAGCAATTATCAGCCCCAGCATTTT
-	TRBV30	TRBJ2-3	-	CAWSVRRSTDTQYF	TGTGCCTGGAGTGTACGAAGGAGCACAGATACGCAGTATTTT
-	TRBV7-6	TRBJ2-3	-	CASSLAAGKRTDTQYF	TGTGCCAGCAGCTTAGCGGCGGGGAAACGCACAGATACGCAGTATTTT
-	TRBV2	TRBJ1-4	-	CASKKDWNEKLFF	TGTGCCAGCAAAAAGGATTGGAATGAAAAACTGTTTTTT
-	TRBV6-5	TRBJ2-7	-	CASNGGRNSYEQYF	TGTGCCAGCAACGGGGGGCGGAACTCCTACGAGCAGTACTTC
-	TRBV20-1	TRBJ2-1	-	CSAVPYNEQFF	TGCAGTGCTGTTCCATACAATGAGCAGTTCTTC
-	TRBV9	TRBJ1-3	-	CASSRDRNSGNTIYF	TGTGCCAGCAGCCGAGACAGAAACTCTGGAAACACCATATATTTT
-	TRBV5-1	TRBJ2-7	-	CASSRSGPTYEQYF	TGCGCCAGCAGCCGTAGCGGTCCGACCTACGAGCAGTACTTC
-	TRBV11-2	TRBJ2-5	TRBD1	CASSPGTDQETQYF	TGTGCCAGCAGCCCCGGGACAGACCAAGAGACCCAGTACTTC
-	TRBV15	TRBJ2-6	-	CATSREEPGLIFSGANVLTF	TGTGCCACCAGCAGAGAGGAACCGGGACTGATATTCTCTGGGGCCAACGTCCTGACTTTC
-	TRBV7-3	TRBJ2-1	TRBD2	CASSPYGLAGPLNEQFF	TGTGCCAGCAGCCCCTATGGGCTAGCGGGGCCCCTAAATGAGCAGTTCTTC
-	TRBV7-9	TRBJ2-7	-	CASSPQSYEQYF	TGTGCCAGCAGCCCCCAGTCCTACGAGCAGTACTTC
-	TRBV29-1	TRBJ2-3	-	CSAFLVGPSDTQYF	TGCAGCGCCTTCTTAGTGGGACCATCAGATACGCAGTATTTT
-	TRBV5-1	TRBJ1-1	-	CASSLDSGVRTEAFF	TGCGCCAGCAGCTTGGATAGTGGGGTTAGGACTGAAGCTTTCTTT
-	TRBV11-2	TRBJ2-1	TRBD1	CASSSGDRGHEQFF	TGTGCCAGCAGCTCCGGGGACAGGGGGCATGAGCAGTTCTTC
-	TRBV30	TRBJ2-4	-	CAWSAPGAAKNIQYF	TGTGCCTGGAGTGCGCCGGGTGCGGCCAAAAACATTCAGTACTTC
-	TRBV7-3	TRBJ1-2	-	CASSLGSRVSGYTF	TGTGCCAGCAGCCTGGGATCAAGGGTTAGTGGCTACACCTTC
once	TRBV9	TRBJ1-2	TRBD1	CASSLGTGITNYGYTF	TGTGCCAGCAGCCTGGGGACAGGGATAACTAACTATGGCTACACCTTC
-	TRBV5-4	TRBJ2-3	TRBD1	CASSSRDRGIGDTQYF	TGTGCCAGCAGCAGCCGGGACAGGGGTATTGGAGATACGCAGTATTTT
-	TRBV7-9	TRBJ2-7	-	CASSSSWAWGTPTSYEQYF	TGTGCCAGCAGCTCCTCCTGGGCGTGGGGCACCCCCACGTCCTACGAGCAGTACTTC
-	TRBV27	TRBJ1-2	-	CASSDAGGNYGYTF	TGTGCCAGCAGTGACGCGGGGGGAAACTATGGCTACACCTTC
-	TRBV9	TRBJ2-1	-	CASSPSLRSYNEQFF	TGTGCCAGCAGCCCAAGCTTGCGCTCCTACAATGAGCAGTTCTTC
-	TRBV11-3	TRBJ2-5	-	CASSAGRGALETQYF	TGTGCCAGCAGCGCTGGACGGGGGGCCTTGGAGACCCAGTACTTC
-	TRBV25-1	TRBJ1-5	-	CASSDPGHSQPQHF	TGTGCCAGCAGTGATCCAGGGCACAGCCAGCCCCAGCATTTT
once	TRBV23-1	TRBJ1-1	-	CASRRGVVEAFF	TGCGCCAGCAGAAGGGGGGTAGTCGAAGCTTTCTTT
-	TRBV2	TRBJ1-5	-	CASSGEQIYNQPQHF	TGTGCCAGCAGTGGGGAGCAGATCTACAATCAGCCCCAGCATTTT
once	TRBV6-5	TRBJ1-5	-	CASGVNGNQPQHF	TGTGCCAGCGGCGTTAATGGCAATCAGCCCCAGCATTTT
-	TRBV18	TRBJ1-1	-	CASSPSSLGGHRNTEAFF	TGTGCCAGCTCACCAAGCTCCCTAGGGGGACACCGGAACACTGAAGCTTTCTTT
-	TRBV6-5	TRBJ2-1	TRBD2	CASCLAGGNEQFF	TGTGCCAGCTGTCTAGCGGGGGGTAATGAGCAGTTCTTC
-	TRBV7-9	TRBJ1-4	TRBD1	CASRPTGGNEKLFF	TGTGCCAGCAGGCCAACAGGGGGCAACGAAAAACTGTTTTTT
-	TRBV6-4	TRBJ1-2	-	CASSDPRNGYTF	TGTGCCAGCAGTGACCCGAGGAATGGCTACACCTTC
-	TRBV9	TRBJ1-3	TRBD1	CASSVGDRGRGGNTIYF	TGTGCCAGCAGCGTAGGGGACAGGGGGCGAGGTGGAAACACCATATATTTT
-	TRBV7-6	TRBJ2-1	-	CASSLDSGGRGEQFF	TGTGCCAGCAGCTTAGATTCCGGGGGGCGGGGTGAGCAGTTCTTC
-	TRBV4-3	TRBJ1-5	-	CASSQEWTANQPQHF	TGCGCCAGCAGCCAAGAATGGACAGCAAATCAGCCCCAGCATTTT